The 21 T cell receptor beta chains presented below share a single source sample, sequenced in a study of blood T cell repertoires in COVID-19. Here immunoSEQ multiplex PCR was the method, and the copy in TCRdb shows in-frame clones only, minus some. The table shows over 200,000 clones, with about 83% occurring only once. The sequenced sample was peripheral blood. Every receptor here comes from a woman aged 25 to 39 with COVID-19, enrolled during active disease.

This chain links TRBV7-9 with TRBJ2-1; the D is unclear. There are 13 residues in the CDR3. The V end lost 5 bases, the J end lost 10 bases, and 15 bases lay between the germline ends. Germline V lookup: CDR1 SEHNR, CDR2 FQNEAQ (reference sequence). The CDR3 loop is CASSLPSHGEQFF. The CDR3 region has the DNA TGTGCCAGCAGCCTCCCTTCGCACGGGGAGCAGTTCTTC.

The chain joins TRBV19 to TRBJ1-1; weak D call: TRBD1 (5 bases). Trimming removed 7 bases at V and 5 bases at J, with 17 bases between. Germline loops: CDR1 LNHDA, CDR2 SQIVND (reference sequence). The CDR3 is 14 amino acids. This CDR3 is CASKSGAAGTEAFF. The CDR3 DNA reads TGTGCCAGTAAATCTGGGGCCGCGGGGACTGAAGCTTTCTTT.

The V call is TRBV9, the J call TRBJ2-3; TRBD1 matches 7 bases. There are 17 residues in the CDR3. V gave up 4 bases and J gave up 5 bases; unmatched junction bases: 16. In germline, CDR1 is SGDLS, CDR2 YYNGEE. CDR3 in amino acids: CASSPDQTGSVRDTQYF. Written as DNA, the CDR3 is TGTGCCAGCAGCCCCGATCAGACAGGGTCGGTGAGAGATACGCAGTATTTT.

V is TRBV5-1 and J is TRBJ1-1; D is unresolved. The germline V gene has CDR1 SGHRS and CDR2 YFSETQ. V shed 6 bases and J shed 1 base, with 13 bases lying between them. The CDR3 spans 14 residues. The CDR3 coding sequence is TGCGCCAGCACCCCGGGATACCCGAACACTGAAGCTTTCTTT. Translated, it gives CASTPGYPNTEAFF.

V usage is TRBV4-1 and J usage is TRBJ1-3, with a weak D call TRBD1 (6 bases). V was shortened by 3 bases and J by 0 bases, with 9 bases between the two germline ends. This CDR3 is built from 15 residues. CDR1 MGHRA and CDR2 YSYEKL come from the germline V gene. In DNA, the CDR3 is TGCGCCAGCAGCCAGGAACAGGGCTCTGGAAACACCATATATTTT. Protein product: CASSQEQGSGNTIYF.

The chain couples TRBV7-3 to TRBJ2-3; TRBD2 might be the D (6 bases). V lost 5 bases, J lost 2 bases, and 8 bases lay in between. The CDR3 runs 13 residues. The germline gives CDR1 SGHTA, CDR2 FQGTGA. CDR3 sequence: CASSRRDTDTQYF. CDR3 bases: TGTGCCAGCAGCCGGAGGGACACAGATACGCAGTATTTT.

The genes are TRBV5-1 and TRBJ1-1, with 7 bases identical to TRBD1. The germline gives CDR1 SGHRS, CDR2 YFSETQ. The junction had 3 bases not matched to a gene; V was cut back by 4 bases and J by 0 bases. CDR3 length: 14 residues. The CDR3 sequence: CASSPTGMNTEAFF. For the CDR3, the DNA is TGCGCCAGCAGCCCGACAGGGATGAACACTGAAGCTTTCTTT.

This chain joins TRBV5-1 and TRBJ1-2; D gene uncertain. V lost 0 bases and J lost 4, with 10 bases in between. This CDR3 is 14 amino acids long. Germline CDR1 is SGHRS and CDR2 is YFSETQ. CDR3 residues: CASSLGTAGYGYTF. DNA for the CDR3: TGCGCCAGCAGCTTGGGTACCGCCGGCTATGGCTACACCTTC. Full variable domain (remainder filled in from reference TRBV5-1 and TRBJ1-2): KAGVTQTPRYLIKTRGQQVTLSCSPISGHRSVSWYQQTPGQGLQFLFEYFSETQRNKGNFPGRFSGRQFSNSRSEMNVSTLELGDSALYLCASSLGTAGYGYTFGSGTRLTVV.

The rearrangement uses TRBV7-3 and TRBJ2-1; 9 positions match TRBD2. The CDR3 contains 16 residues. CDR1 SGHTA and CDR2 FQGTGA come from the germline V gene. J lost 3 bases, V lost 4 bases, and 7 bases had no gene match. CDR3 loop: CASSSLTSGGYNEQFF. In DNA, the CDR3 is TGTGCCAGCAGCTCCCTGACTAGCGGAGGCTACAATGAGCAGTTCTTC. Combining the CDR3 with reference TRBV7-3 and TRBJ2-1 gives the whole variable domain GAGVSQTPSNKVTEKGKYVELRCDPISGHTALYWYRQSLGQGPEFLIYFQGTGAADDSGLPNDRFFAVRPEGSVSTLKIQRTERGDSAVYLCASSSLTSGGYNEQFFGPGTRLTVL.

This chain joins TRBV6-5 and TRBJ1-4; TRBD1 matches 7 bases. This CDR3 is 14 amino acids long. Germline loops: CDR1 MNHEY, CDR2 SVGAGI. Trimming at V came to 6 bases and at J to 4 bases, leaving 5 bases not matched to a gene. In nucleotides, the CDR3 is TGTGCCAGCAGAAGGACAGGTTATAATGAAAAACTGTTTTTT. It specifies CASRRTGYNEKLFF.

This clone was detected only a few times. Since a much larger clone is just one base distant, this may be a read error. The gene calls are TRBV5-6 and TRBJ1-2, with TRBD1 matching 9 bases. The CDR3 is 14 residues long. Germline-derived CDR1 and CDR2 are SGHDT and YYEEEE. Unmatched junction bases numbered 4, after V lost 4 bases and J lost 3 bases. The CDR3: CASSAGTGYYGYTF. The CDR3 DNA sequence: TGTGCCAGCAGCGCCGGGACAGGGTACTATGGCTACACCTTC.

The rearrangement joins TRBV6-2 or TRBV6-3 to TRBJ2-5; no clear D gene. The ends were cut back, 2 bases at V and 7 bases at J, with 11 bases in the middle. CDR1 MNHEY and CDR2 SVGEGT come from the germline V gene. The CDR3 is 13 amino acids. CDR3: CASSYGAVATQYF. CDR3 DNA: TGTGCCAGCAGTTACGGCGCGGTGGCGACCCAGTACTTC.

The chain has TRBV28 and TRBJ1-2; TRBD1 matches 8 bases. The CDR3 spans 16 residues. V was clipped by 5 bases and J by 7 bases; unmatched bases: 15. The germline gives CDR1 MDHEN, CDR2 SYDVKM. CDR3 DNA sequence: TGTGCCAGCAGTAAACTCCGGACAGGGTATTATGGTGGCTACACCTTC. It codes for CASSKLRTGYYGGYTF.

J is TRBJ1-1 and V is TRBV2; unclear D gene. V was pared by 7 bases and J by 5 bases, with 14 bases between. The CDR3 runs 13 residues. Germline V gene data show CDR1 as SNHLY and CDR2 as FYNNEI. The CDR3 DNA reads TGTGCCAGCACGGGAGGTTCGGGAACTGAAGCTTTCTTT. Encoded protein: CASTGGSGTEAFF.

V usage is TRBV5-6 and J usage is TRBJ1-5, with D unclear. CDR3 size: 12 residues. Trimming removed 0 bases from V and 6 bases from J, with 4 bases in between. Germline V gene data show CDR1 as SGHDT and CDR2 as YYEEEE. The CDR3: CASSLGLQPQHF. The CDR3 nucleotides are TGTGCCAGCAGCTTGGGGCTTCAGCCCCAGCATTTT.

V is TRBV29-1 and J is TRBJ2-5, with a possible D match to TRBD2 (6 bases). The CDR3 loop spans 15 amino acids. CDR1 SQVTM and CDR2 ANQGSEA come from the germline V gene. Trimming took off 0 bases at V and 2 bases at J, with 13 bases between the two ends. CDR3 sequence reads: CSVEDFAGRQETQYF. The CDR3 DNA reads TGCAGCGTTGAAGATTTCGCGGGGAGGCAAGAGACCCAGTACTTC.

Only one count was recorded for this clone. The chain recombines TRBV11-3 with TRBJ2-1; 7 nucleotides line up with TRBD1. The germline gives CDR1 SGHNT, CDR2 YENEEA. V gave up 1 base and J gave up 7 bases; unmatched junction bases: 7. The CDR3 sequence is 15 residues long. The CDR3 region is CASSLGRTGGNEQFF. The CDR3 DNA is TGTGCCAGCAGCTTAGGGAGGACAGGTGGAAATGAGCAGTTCTTC.

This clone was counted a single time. The CDR3 reads CASSFYATLAGEADTQYF. The CDR3 DNA reads TGTGCCAGCAGTTTTTACGCTACCCTAGCGGGAGAGGCCGATACGCAGTATTTT. V usage is TRBV2 and J usage is TRBJ2-3, with TRBD2 matching 10 bases. Germline CDR1 reads SNHLY; CDR2 reads FYNNEI. V lost 5 bases and J lost 6; bases outside the gene matches: 17. This CDR3 has 18 residues. The whole variable domain, remainder taken from reference TRBV2 and TRBJ2-3, is EPEVTQTPSHQVTQMGQEVILRCVPISNHLYFYWYRQILGQKVEFLVSFYNNEISEKSEIFDDQFSVERPDGSNFTLKIRSTKLEDSAMYFCASSFYATLAGEADTQYFGPGTRLTVL.

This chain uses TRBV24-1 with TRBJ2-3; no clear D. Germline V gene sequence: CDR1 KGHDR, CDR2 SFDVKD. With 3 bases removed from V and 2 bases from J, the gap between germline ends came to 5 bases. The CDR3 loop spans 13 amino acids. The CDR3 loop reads CATSDEYTDTQYF. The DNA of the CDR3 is TGTGCCACCAGTGATGAGTACACAGATACGCAGTATTTT.

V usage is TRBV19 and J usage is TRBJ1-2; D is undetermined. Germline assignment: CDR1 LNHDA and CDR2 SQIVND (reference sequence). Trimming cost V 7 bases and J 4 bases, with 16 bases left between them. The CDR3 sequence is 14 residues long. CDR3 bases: TGTGCCAGTATCGCCCACCGTTCGGGCTATGGCTACACCTTC. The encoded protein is CASIAHRSGYGYTF.

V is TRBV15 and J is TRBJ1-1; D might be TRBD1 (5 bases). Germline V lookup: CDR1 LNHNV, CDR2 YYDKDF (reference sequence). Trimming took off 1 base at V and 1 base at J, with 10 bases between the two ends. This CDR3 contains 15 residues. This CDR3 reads CATSRGDGRNTEAFF. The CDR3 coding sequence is TGTGCCACCAGCAGAGGGGACGGGAGGAACACTGAAGCTTTCTTT.